What follows are 25 T cell receptor beta chains derived from one specimen sequenced in a study of T-cell reconstitution after alpha-beta-depleted transplantation in children. A TCRbeta library incorporating unique molecular identifiers was prepared. TCRdb reprocessed the PCR reads via MiXCR and lists one record per CDR3 protein. The data hold 600,000 to 700,000 distinct CDR3 sequences, with under 15% observed a single time. The sample consisted of PBMCs, taken before TCRalphabeta/CD19-depleted stem cell transplant. The receptors were sampled from a girl aged 2-10 years with congenital amegakaryocytic thrombocytopenia, due to receive a stem cell transplant.

This clonotype was counted a few times. The chain links TRBV7-9 to TRBJ2-7; 11 bases line up with TRBD1. After removal of 5 bases from V and 5 bases from J, the junction contained 8 bases not matched to a gene. The CDR3 length is 15 residues. The V gene's germline CDR1 is SEHNR and CDR2 FQNEAQ (reference sequence). This chain's CDR3 is CASSQTGQGVHEQYF. CDR3 nucleotides: TGTGCCAGCAGCCAGACGGGACAGGGGGTCCACGAGCAGTACTTC.

This clonotype was counted at least ten times. This chain connects TRBV4-1 to TRBJ2-1; the match to TRBD1 covers 7 bases. CDR1 is MGHRA, CDR2 YSYEKL, per germline. The CDR3 consists of 14 residues. J gave up 3 bases and V 6 bases, and 5 bases lay outside the gene matches. As DNA, the CDR3 is TGCGCCAGCAGGACAGGGTTAGGCTACAATGAGCAGTTCTTC. Translation: CASRTGLGYNEQFF.

This clonotype was seen many times. The rearrangement uses TRBV6-1 and TRBJ1-1; D may be TRBD1 (6 bases). V was clipped by 9 bases and J by 1 base, with 12 bases between them. Germline CDR1 and CDR2: MNHNS and SASEGT. CDR3 length equals 13 residues. For the CDR3, the DNA is TGTGCCAGTCACAGGGTCGGGAACACTGAAGCTTTCTTT. As protein: CASHRVGNTEAFF.

This clonotype has just a few counts. The CDR3 region is CASSLEASGFTDTQYF. CDR3 sequence (DNA): TGTGCCAGCAGCTTAGAGGCTAGCGGATTCACAGATACGCAGTATTTT. The chain joins TRBV7-6 to TRBJ2-3; the match to TRBD2 covers 7 bases. The CDR3 runs to 16 residues. Per germline, CDR1 SGHVS and CDR2 FNYEAQ. The V segment lost 1 base and the J segment 2 bases; nucleotides outside the gene matches: 6.

This clonotype was seen many times. The chain couples TRBV5-6 to TRBJ2-3; maybe TRBD2 (6 bases). Germline loops: CDR1 SGHDT, CDR2 YYEEEE. V was clipped by 2 bases and J by 0 bases, with 13 bases between them. The CDR3 covers 16 residues. DNA of the CDR3: TGTGCCAGCAGCTTTCAAGGGACTGCTAGCACAGATACGCAGTATTTT. It is translated as CASSFQGTASTDTQYF. Full variable domain (outside the CDR3, taken from reference TRBV5-6 and TRBJ2-3): DAGVTQSPTHLIKTRGQQVTLRCSPKSGHDTVSWYQQALGQGPQFIFQYYEEEERQRGNFPDRFSGHQFPNYSSELNVNALLLGDSALYLCASSFQGTASTDTQYFGPGTRLTVL.

This clonotype occurred many times. V gene TRBV10-3 combines with J gene TRBJ2-1; D is undetermined. Per germline, CDR1 ENHRY and CDR2 SYGVKD. Trimming took off 10 bases at V and 5 bases at J, with 12 bases between the two ends. CDR3 length: 12 residues. Written as DNA, the CDR3 is TGTGCCACCGCCGGACCTGACAATGAGCAGTTCTTC. It translates to CATAGPDNEQFF.

In this sample, this clonotype turned up many times. The J gene is TRBJ1-1, the V gene TRBV5-1; D unclear. The CDR3 consists of 14 residues. With 0 bases removed from V and 0 bases from J, the gap between germline ends came to 6 bases. CDR1 SGHRS and CDR2 YFSETQ come from the germline V gene. CDR3 amino acids: CASSLGNLNTEAFF. The CDR3 coding sequence is TGCGCCAGCAGCTTGGGCAATCTGAACACTGAAGCTTTCTTT. Full variable domain (rest looked up from reference TRBV5-1 and TRBJ1-1): KAGVTQTPRYLIKTRGQQVTLSCSPISGHRSVSWYQQTPGQGLQFLFEYFSETQRNKGNFPGRFSGRQFSNSRSEMNVSTLELGDSALYLCASSLGNLNTEAFFGQGTRLTVV.

This clonotype was seen at least ten times. This chain joins TRBV3-1 and TRBJ1-1; D call uncertain. Trimming removed 8 bases from V and 1 base from J, with 8 bases in between. This CDR3 contains 12 residues. CDR1 LGHDT and CDR2 YNNKEL come from the germline V gene (reference sequence). CDR3 bases: TGTGCCAGCGGAACGGAGAACACTGAAGCTTTCTTT. This encodes CASGTENTEAFF.

The rearrangement joins TRBV18 to TRBJ2-5; 9 bases align to TRBD2. CDR1 and CDR2 from the germline V gene are KGHSH and LQKENI. Trimming at V came to 4 bases and at J to 5 bases, leaving 5 bases not matched to a gene. The CDR3 is 14 residues long. The CDR3 spells CASSRREGTETQYF. DNA of the CDR3: TGTGCCAGCTCACGGCGGGAGGGTACGGAGACCCAGTACTTC.

This clonotype has only a few counts. The V call is TRBV5-5, the J call TRBJ1-1; D gene unclear. V was pared by 4 bases and J by 1 base, with 8 bases between. CDR1 SGHKS and CDR2 YYEKEE come from the germline V gene (reference sequence). CDR3 length: 13 residues. The CDR3 sequence is CASSVVGNTEAFF. The DNA of the CDR3 is TGTGCCAGCAGCGTAGTGGGGAACACTGAAGCTTTCTTT.

At least ten counts were recorded for this clonotype. The V gene is TRBV11-2, the J gene TRBJ1-2; D ambiguous. Germline V lookup: CDR1 SGHAT, CDR2 FQNNGV. The CDR3 totals 13 residues. Trimming removed 1 base from V and 8 bases from J, with 11 bases in between. Here the CDR3 reads CASSLVGPTGYTF. The CDR3 nucleotides are TGTGCCAGCAGCTTAGTCGGTCCGACCGGCTACACCTTC.

The gene calls are TRBV20-1 and TRBJ2-7; D remains ambiguous. Germline-derived CDR1 and CDR2 are DFQATT and SNEGSKA (reference sequence). V was clipped by 2 bases and J by 2 bases, with 10 bases between them. The CDR3 covers 13 residues. This CDR3 is CSARSHRTYEQYF. For the CDR3, the DNA is TGCAGTGCTAGATCTCACCGGACCTACGAGCAGTACTTC.

This clonotype was observed a few times. The V and J genes are TRBV6-5 and TRBJ2-7, with a possible D match to TRBD2 (7 bases). The CDR3 runs to 16 residues. Germline values: CDR1 MNHEY, CDR2 SVGAGI. V lost 0 bases and J lost 4, with 16 bases in between. The CDR3 DNA follows: TGTGCCAGCAGTTACTCGATTACCAAGGGGGGGTACGAGCAGTACTTC. Translation: CASSYSITKGGYEQYF.

The chain uses TRBV12-3 or TRBV12-4 and TRBJ2-1, with D perhaps matching TRBD1 or TRBD2 (5 bases each). V dropped 7 bases and J dropped 7 bases, with 8 bases sitting between them. There are 11 residues in the CDR3. CDR3 nucleotide sequence: TGTGCCAGCATGGGGGTGAATGAGCAGTTCTTC. It yields the protein CASMGVNEQFF.

This clonotype has a count of ten or more. The CDR3 DNA reads TGTGCCAGCAGCTTAGCCCCGGGCTACGAGCAGTACTTC. Protein sequence: CASSLAPGYEQYF. V is TRBV7-2 and J is TRBJ2-7; D uncertain. Per germline, CDR1 SGHTA and CDR2 FQGNSA. CDR3 size: 13 residues. V was trimmed by 0 bases and J by 3 bases, leaving 6 bases between them.

This clonotype was picked up many times. The chain has TRBV28 and TRBJ2-5, with D uncertain. Germline V lookup: CDR1 MDHEN, CDR2 SYDVKM. Trimming pared 7 bases from V and 2 bases from J, leaving 8 bases between. This CDR3 has 12 amino acids. CDR3 residues: CASTTLQETQYF. CDR3 DNA: TGTGCCAGCACCACACTGCAAGAGACCCAGTACTTC.

This clonotype was observed many times. The V call is TRBV5-1, the J call TRBJ1-4; D possibly corresponds to TRBD1 (5 bases). The length of the CDR3 is 16 residues. Germline V gene lookup returns CDR1 SGHRS and CDR2 YFSETQ. Trimming shortened V by 0 bases and J by 7 bases, and 16 bases separated the two germline ends. CDR3 region: CASSLAPGRLGEKLFF. The CDR3 DNA reads TGCGCCAGCAGCTTGGCACCGGGGCGCTTGGGTGAAAAACTGTTTTTT.

This clonotype has ten or more counts. V is TRBV6-5 and J is TRBJ2-3, with a possible D match to TRBD1 (6 bases). Per germline, CDR1 MNHEY and CDR2 SVGAGI. The V end lost 6 bases, the J end lost 5 bases, and 15 bases lay between the germline ends. This CDR3 has 14 residues. DNA of the CDR3: TGTGCCAGCAGCCGGGATAGGGGGAAAGATACGCAGTATTTT. Its translation is CASSRDRGKDTQYF.

This clonotype was detected many times. One end of the junction fails to match germline, which may point to a read error. The chain combines TRBV5-1 with TRBJ2-5; the D gene is possibly TRBD1 (6 bases). CDR3 length: 13 residues. CDR1 is SGHRS and CDR2 is YFSETQ in the germline V gene. The CDR3 reads CASSLGGSETQYF. CDR3 bases: TGTGCCAGCAGCTTAGGGGGTAGCGAGACCCAGTACTTC. Full variable domain (remainder filled in from reference TRBV5-1 and TRBJ2-5): KAGVTQTPRYLIKTRGQQVTLSCSPISGHRSVSWYQQTPGQGLQFLFEYFSETQRNKGNFPGRFSGRQFSNSRSEMNVSTLELGDSALYLCASSLGGSETQYFGPGTRLLVL.

This clonotype was found many times. The rearrangement uses TRBV5-1 and TRBJ2-5; weak D call: TRBD1 (6 bases). The CDR3 is made up of 15 amino acids. Per germline, CDR1 SGHRS and CDR2 YFSETQ. The germline V and J ends were trimmed by 4 bases and 2 bases, with 15 bases remaining between them. For the CDR3, the DNA is TGCGCCAGCAGCCAACCTAGGGGGATACAAGAGACCCAGTACTTC. Translating it yields CASSQPRGIQETQYF.

This clonotype has only a few counts. The chain links TRBV4-2 to TRBJ2-7; 8 nucleotides line up with TRBD2. The junction had 6 bases not matched to a gene; V was cut back by 2 bases and J by 6 bases. The CDR3 is made up of 14 amino acids. Germline V gives CDR1 LGHNA, CDR2 YNFKEQ. CDR3 region: CASSQWKAGGEQYF. CDR3 DNA: TGTGCCAGCAGCCAATGGAAGGCGGGAGGCGAGCAGTACTTC.

This clonotype was recorded at least ten times. The chain uses TRBV10-3 and TRBJ2-3, with 8 bases identical to TRBD2. Germline assignment: CDR1 ENHRY and CDR2 SYGVKD. The CDR3 runs to 16 residues. Unmatched junction bases numbered 12, after V lost 10 bases and J lost 0 bases. The CDR3 is CASLSGKLSSTDTQYF. CDR3 coding DNA: TGTGCCAGTCTTAGCGGGAAGCTATCTAGCACAGATACGCAGTATTTT.

This clonotype was seen many times. This chain links TRBV28 with TRBJ1-4; D remains ambiguous. V lost 4 bases, J lost 2 bases, and 17 bases lay in between. There are 17 residues in the CDR3. CDR1 MDHEN and CDR2 SYDVKM come from the germline V gene. In nucleotides, the CDR3 is TGTGCCAGCAGTTGGAGGACTGGGAGGGCTACTAATGAAAAACTGTTTTTT. Translating gives CASSWRTGRATNEKLFF.

V usage is TRBV28 and J usage is TRBJ2-2; D gene unclear. Trimming removed 7 bases from V and 5 bases from J, with 20 bases in between. CDR3 length: 16 residues. Germline CDR1 and CDR2: MDHEN and SYDVKM. CDR3 amino acids: CASTDSLRLGTGELFF. DNA for the CDR3: TGTGCCAGCACCGATTCCCTCCGGCTAGGGACCGGGGAGCTGTTTTTT.

A few counts support this clonotype. The chain employs TRBV7-3 and TRBJ1-5; no reliable D call. V dropped 4 bases and J dropped 11 bases, with 6 bases sitting between them. The germline V gene encodes CDR1 SGHTA and CDR2 FQGTGA. The CDR3 has 10 amino acids. The DNA of the CDR3 is TGTGCCAGCAGCTCCCTAACCCAGCATTTT. Its translation is CASSSLTQHF.